This is a list of T cell receptor beta chains from one sample in a study of CD8+CD57+ T cells in acquired aplastic anemia. TCRdb analysed the reads with MiXCR anew, one entry per CDR3 protein. The table records 150,000 to 200,000 distinct CDR3 sequences, under 55% of them present only once. The sample consisted of sorted CD4+, CD8+, or CD8+CD57+ T cells (not recorded which) from PBMCs. The origin of the receptors is a human donor with aplastic anemia. Both conserved end residues are part of each CDR3. The D gene is left open where the match is weak. Size is stated for part of the rows, as once, few or many counts, or as a class when the clone is expanded.

CDR3aa: CATSVSGGPGNEQFF
CDR3nt: TGTGCCACCAGTGTGTCGGGAGGGCCGGGAAATGAGCAGTTCTTC
v_gene: TRBV24-1
j_gene: TRBJ2-1
d_gene: TRBD2
abundance: NA

CDR3aa: CASSLTGLGTEAFF
CDR3nt: TGTGCCAGCAGCTTGACAGGGTTAGGCACTGAAGCTTTCTTT
v_gene: TRBV7-6
j_gene: TRBJ1-1
d_gene: TRBD1
abundance: NA

CDR3aa: CASNSGDGYTF
CDR3nt: TGTGCCAGTAATTCAGGGGATGGCTACACCTTC
v_gene: TRBV19
j_gene: TRBJ1-2
d_gene: NA
abundance: once

CDR3aa: CASSYTSGIYQETQYF
CDR3nt: TGTGCCAGCAGTTACACTAGCGGGATCTACCAAGAGACCCAGTACTTC
v_gene: TRBV6-5
j_gene: TRBJ2-5
d_gene: TRBD2
abundance: many

CDR3aa: CASGLRVITDTQYF
CDR3nt: TGTGCCAGCGGCCTCAGGGTAATCACAGATACGCAGTATTTT
v_gene: TRBV2
j_gene: TRBJ2-3
d_gene: NA
abundance: once

CDR3aa: CASSVGRGYTF
CDR3nt: TGTGCCAGTAGTGTGGGGCGTGGCTACACCTTC
v_gene: TRBV19
j_gene: TRBJ1-2
d_gene: NA
abundance: NA

CDR3aa: CASSWTGGYDEQYF
CDR3nt: TGTGCCAGCAGCTGGACAGGGGGCTACGACGAGCAGTACTTC
v_gene: TRBV12-3/TRBV12-4
j_gene: TRBJ2-7
d_gene: TRBD1
abundance: NA

CDR3aa: CASSFQGYGPQHF
CDR3nt: TGCGCCAGCAGCTTTCAGGGCTATGGGCCCCAGCATTTT
v_gene: TRBV5-1
j_gene: TRBJ1-5
d_gene: NA
abundance: many

CDR3aa: CASSQESRGQVLPSPLHF
CDR3nt: TGTGCCAGCAGCCAAGAAAGTCGCGGGCAGGTTCTTCCGTCACCCCTCCACTTT
v_gene: TRBV14
j_gene: TRBJ1-6
d_gene: NA
abundance: many

CDR3aa: CASSLSGGGTEAFF
CDR3nt: TGTGCCAGCAGCCTGTCCGGCGGGGGAACTGAAGCTTTCTTT
v_gene: TRBV12-3/TRBV12-4
j_gene: TRBJ1-1
d_gene: NA
abundance: many

CDR3aa: CASSGGQRSYGYTF
CDR3nt: TGCGCCAGCAGCGGCGGACAGAGGAGCTATGGCTACACCTTC
v_gene: TRBV5-1
j_gene: TRBJ1-2
d_gene: NA
abundance: NA

CDR3aa: CSVVGSAGWYNEQFF
CDR3nt: TGCAGCGTTGTAGGTTCGGCAGGGTGGTACAATGAGCAGTTCTTC
v_gene: TRBV29-1
j_gene: TRBJ2-1
d_gene: NA
abundance: NA

CDR3aa: CASSPGLAGGQLEQFF
CDR3nt: TGCGCCAGCAGCCCCGGACTAGCGGGAGGGCAACTTGAGCAGTTCTTC
v_gene: TRBV5-1
j_gene: TRBJ2-1
d_gene: TRBD2
abundance: many

CDR3aa: CATSVADCYSGNTIYF
CDR3nt: TGTGCCACCAGTGTTGCGGACTGTTACTCTGGAAACACCATATATTTT
v_gene: TRBV24-1
j_gene: TRBJ1-3
d_gene: NA
abundance: few

CDR3aa: CATSDSRFMSSYNEQFF
CDR3nt: TGTGCCACCAGTGATTCGAGGTTCATGAGCTCCTACAATGAGCAGTTCTTC
v_gene: TRBV24-1
j_gene: TRBJ2-1
d_gene: NA
abundance: many

CDR3aa: CASSLWLTGSSYEQYF
CDR3nt: TGTGCCAGCAGCTTGTGGCTGACAGGAAGCTCCTACGAGCAGTACTTC
v_gene: TRBV7-8
j_gene: TRBJ2-7
d_gene: NA
abundance: NA

CDR3aa: CASSGALAGVDEQYF
CDR3nt: TGTGCCAGCAGTGGGGCTCTAGCGGGAGTAGACGAGCAGTACTTC
v_gene: TRBV25-1
j_gene: TRBJ2-7
d_gene: TRBD2
abundance: NA

CDR3aa: CASSPKLQGTNEKLFF
CDR3nt: TGTGCCAGCAGCCCCAAGTTACAGGGAACTAATGAAAAACTGTTTTTT
v_gene: TRBV7-9
j_gene: TRBJ1-4
d_gene: NA
abundance: many

CDR3aa: CASSAWGRHGYTF
CDR3nt: TGTGCCAGTAGCGCTTGGGGGAGGCATGGCTACACCTTC
v_gene: TRBV19
j_gene: TRBJ1-2
d_gene: NA
abundance: once

CDR3aa: CASSLGWTEAFF
CDR3nt: TGTGCCAGCAGTTTAGGATGGACTGAAGCTTTCTTT
v_gene: TRBV28
j_gene: TRBJ1-1
d_gene: NA
abundance: many

CDR3aa: CASSQTSYEQYF
CDR3nt: TGTGCCAGCAGTCAAACTTCCTACGAGCAGTACTTC
v_gene: TRBV7-2
j_gene: TRBJ2-7
d_gene: NA
abundance: many

CDR3aa: CASSLEHGNQPQHF
CDR3nt: TGTGCCAGCAGCTTAGAGCACGGCAATCAGCCCCAGCATTTT
v_gene: TRBV7-2
j_gene: TRBJ1-5
d_gene: NA
abundance: few

CDR3aa: CASRSEPGHTEAFF
CDR3nt: TGTGCCAGTAGATCGGAGCCGGGACACACAGAAGCTTTCTTT
v_gene: TRBV19
j_gene: TRBJ1-1
d_gene: NA
abundance: once